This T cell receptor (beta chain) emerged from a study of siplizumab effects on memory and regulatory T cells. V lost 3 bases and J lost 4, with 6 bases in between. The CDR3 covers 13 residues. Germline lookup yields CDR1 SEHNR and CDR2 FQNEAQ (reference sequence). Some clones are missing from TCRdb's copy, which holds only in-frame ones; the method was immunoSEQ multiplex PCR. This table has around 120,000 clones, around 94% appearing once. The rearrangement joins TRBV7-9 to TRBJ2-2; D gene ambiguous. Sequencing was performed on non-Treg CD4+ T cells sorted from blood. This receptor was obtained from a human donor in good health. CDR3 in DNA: TGTGCCAGCAGCTTGCCCGGCACCGGGGAGCTGTTTTTT. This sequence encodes CASSLPGTGELFF.